The 2 T cell receptor beta chains below were found in one sample sequenced in a study of breast tumors, draining lymph nodes, adjacent tissues. MiXCR was run by TCRdb on the multiplex PCR reads, yielding one entry per CDR3 protein. The sample contains around 66,000 distinct CDR3 sequences, 40% to 45% of which appear only once. Sequenced: breast tumor tissue. The receptors were sampled from a female donor with breast cancer. Some clones in this sample may be carry-over from other donors' samples.

This clonotype appeared once. With a much larger clone just one base away, this may be a read error. The chain couples TRBV29-1 to TRBJ1-1, with D perhaps TRBD1 (5 bases). Germline V CDR1 and CDR2: SQVTM, ANQGSEA. The CDR3 loop spans 12 amino acids. CDR3: CSVSQGTTEASF. The CDR3 DNA sequence: TGCAGCGTCTCGCAGGGAACCACTGAAGCTTCCTTT.

This clonotype was seen many times. The CDR3 protein is CASRGQRGHYGNTIYF. The CDR3 DNA sequence: TGTGCCAGCAGGGGTCAGCGGGGTCATTATGGAAACACCATATATTTT. The chain employs TRBV5-8 and TRBJ1-3, with D unresolved. The germline CDR1 and CDR2 sequences are SGHTS and YDEGEE. This CDR3 region has 16 residues. The V end was cut by 5 bases, the J end by 3 bases, with 18 bases between.